This T cell receptor (beta chain) stems from a study of beta chain features in type 1 diabetes. Study details: All samples together contributed 107,917,701 sorted cells for examination. Study results and limitations: The similarity of naive, central memory and Treg TCRB repertoires appeared greater among patients than among healthy donors. It was not settled here whether HLA type affects TCRB rearrangement. Type 1 diabetes patients showed a moderate but significant shortening of TCRB CDR3s in all four CD4+ subsets.

Isolated RNA was reverse transcribed in full, so expressed TCRB transcripts were sequenced. The method was immunoSEQ multiplex PCR; TCRdb's version includes in-frame clones alone and lacks a portion of them. The data show about 160,000 clones, approximately 7.9% seen once. Germline V lookup: CDR1 LGHNA, CDR2 YSLEER. Losses at the gene ends were 0 bases for V and 7 bases for J; bases not matched to a gene: 5. CDR3 length: 15 amino acids. Cells sorted by CD45RO/CCR7/CD25/CD127/CD95/CD27 comprised CD4+ naive, central memory, regulatory and stem cell-like memory cells. As to this clone: Antigen unknown.

The receptor's source is a man between 18 and 35 years old with type 1 diabetes. This sequence joins TRBV4-3 and TRBJ2-2; TRBD1 matches 7 bases. The specimen sequenced was central memory CD4+ T cells from blood. The CDR3 bases are TGCGCCAGCAGCCAAGACCCCAACAGGGGCGGGGAGCTGTTTTTT. Protein: CASSQDPNRGGELFF.